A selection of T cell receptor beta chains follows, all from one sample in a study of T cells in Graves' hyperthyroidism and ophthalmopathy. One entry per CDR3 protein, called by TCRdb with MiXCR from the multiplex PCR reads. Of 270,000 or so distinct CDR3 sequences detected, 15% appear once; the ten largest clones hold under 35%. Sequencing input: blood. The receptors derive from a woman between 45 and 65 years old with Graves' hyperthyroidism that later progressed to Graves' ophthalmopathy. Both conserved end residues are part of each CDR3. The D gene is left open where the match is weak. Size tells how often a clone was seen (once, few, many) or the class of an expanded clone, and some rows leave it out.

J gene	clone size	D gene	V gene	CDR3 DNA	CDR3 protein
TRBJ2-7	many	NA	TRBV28	TGTGCCAGCAGTTTAAGGAGCGAGCAGTACTTC	CASSLRSEQYF
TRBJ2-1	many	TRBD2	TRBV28	TGTGCCAGCAGGGGGACTAGCGGGAGTAGGAGAAGCAATGAGCAGTTCTTC	CASRGTSGSRRSNEQFF
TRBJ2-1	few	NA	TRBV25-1	TGTGCCAGCAGTGAATTTGGGACCACCTACAATGAGCAGTTCTTC	CASSEFGTTYNEQFF
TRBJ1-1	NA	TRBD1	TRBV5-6	TGTGCCAGCTCCACAGGGGCGAACACTGAAGCTTTCTTT	CASSTGANTEAFF
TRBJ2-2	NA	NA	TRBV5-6	TGTGCCAGCAGCTTGGCCGGGGCAAATGACCGGGAGCTGTTTTTT	CASSLAGANDRELFF
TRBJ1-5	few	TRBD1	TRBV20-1	TGCAGTGCGAAGACAGGGGGCAACAATCAGCCCCAGCATTTT	CSAKTGGNNQPQHF
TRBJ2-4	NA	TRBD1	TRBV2	TGTGCCAGCAGTGAGGACAGGGGTGCCAAAAACATTCAGTACTTC	CASSEDRGAKNIQYF
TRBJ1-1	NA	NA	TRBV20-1	TGCAGTGCTGGGGATCCCCAGGGGACTGAAGCTTTCTTT	CSAGDPQGTEAFF
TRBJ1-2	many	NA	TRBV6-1	TGTGCCAGCAGCCACCGGGACACCCCTGGGCATGGCTACACCTTC	CASSHRDTPGHGYTF
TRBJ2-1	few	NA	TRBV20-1	TGCAGTGCTAGGTGCGATCTCCGCTATTACAATGAGCAGTTCTTC	CSARCDLRYYNEQFF
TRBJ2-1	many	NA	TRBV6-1	TGTGCCAGCAGGCCTGTCGGGACCAATGAGCAGTTCTTC	CASRPVGTNEQFF
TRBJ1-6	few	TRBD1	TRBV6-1	TGTGCCAGCAGGAGGAGGGGGCTAGCGGATTCACCCCTCCACTTT	CASRRRGLADSPLHF
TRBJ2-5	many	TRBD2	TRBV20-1	TGCAGTGCTAACAGCGGGGCCGACATGGGTTTACAAGAGACCCAGTACTTC	CSANSGADMGLQETQYF
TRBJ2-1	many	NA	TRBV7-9	TGTGCCAGCAGCTCCCGGGACCACTACAATGAGCAGTTCTTC	CASSSRDHYNEQFF
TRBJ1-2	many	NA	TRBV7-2	TGTGCCAGCAGCAACGGGGGAGGATATGGCTACACCTTC	CASSNGGGYGYTF
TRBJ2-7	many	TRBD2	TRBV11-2	TGTGCCAGCAGCTTAGACCCAGGGAGGGAGAAGGAGCAGTACTTC	CASSLDPGREKEQYF
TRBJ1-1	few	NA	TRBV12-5	TGTGCTAGTGGTTTTGCCGGAAACACTGAAGCTTTCTTT	CASGFAGNTEAFF
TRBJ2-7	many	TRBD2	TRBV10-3	TGTGCCGTACTAGCGGGAGGATCCGAGCAGTACTTC	CAVLAGGSEQYF
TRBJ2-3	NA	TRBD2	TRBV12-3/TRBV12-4	TGTGCCAGCACTCACCCTAGCGGGAGCTCAGATACGCAGTATTTT	CASTHPSGSSDTQYF
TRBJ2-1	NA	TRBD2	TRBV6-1	TGTGCCAGCAGAAGAGCGGGGTACAATGGGCAGCTCTTC	CASRRAGYNGQLF
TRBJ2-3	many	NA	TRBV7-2	TGTGCCAGCGGGACTTTCACAGATACGCAGTATTTT	CASGTFTDTQYF
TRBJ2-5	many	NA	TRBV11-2	TGTGCCAGCAGCTTAGAACAAAGGGAGACCCAGTACTTC	CASSLEQRETQYF